What follows are 4 T cell receptor beta chains derived from one specimen sequenced in a study of T cells after yellow fever vaccination. TCRdb processed the 5' RACE reads anew with MiXCR; each CDR3 protein has one entry. Found here are 550,000 to 750,000 distinct CDR3 sequences, less than 15% of them singletons; the top ten hold roughly an eighth. Sample: PBMCs, taken on the day of the yellow fever booster vaccination. The receptors were gathered from a man aged 30-40 years who received the YFV17D yellow fever vaccine.

With regard to this clonotype: An end of the junction differs from the germline gene, which may be a read error. This chain links TRBV19 with TRBJ2-1, with 9 bases fitting TRBD2. Germline assignment: CDR1 LNHDA and CDR2 SQIVND (reference sequence). The CDR3 loop spans 14 amino acids. The CDR3 spells CASTIAGVSNEQFF. CDR3 coding DNA: TGTGCCAGTACTATAGCGGGAGTTTCCAATGAGCAGTTCTTC. The entire variable domain, with the rest obtained from reference TRBV19 and TRBJ2-1, is as follows: DGGITQSPKYLFRKEGQNVTLSCEQNLNHDAMYWYRQDPGQGLRLIYYSQIVNDFQKGDIAEGYSVSREKKESFPLTVTSAQKNPTAFYLCASTIAGVSNEQFFGPGTRLTVL.

The gene calls are TRBV20-1 and TRBJ2-1; 7 positions agree with TRBD1. The CDR3 is 17 residues long. The ends lost 1 base at V and 0 bases at J; junction bases unmatched: 9. CDR1 and CDR2 (germline): DFQATT, SNEGSKA (reference sequence). DNA for the CDR3: TGCAGTGCTAGAGGAGGGGGCGAAATCTCCTCCTACAATGAGCAGTTCTTC. Translated, it gives CSARGGGEISSYNEQFF.

This clonotype was found a few times. The genes are TRBV20-1 and TRBJ2-7; no reliable D call. The CDR3 is 11 residues long. Germline assignment: CDR1 DFQATT and CDR2 SNEGSKA (reference sequence). With 6 bases removed from V and 3 bases from J, the gap between germline ends came to 9 bases. The CDR3 bases are TGCAGTGCCGTCGACGGCTACGAGCAGTACTTC. This gives the protein CSAVDGYEQYF.

This chain joins TRBV28 and TRBJ2-7; 11 bases match TRBD2. Germline V gene sequence: CDR1 MDHEN, CDR2 SYDVKM. The CDR3 loop spans 16 amino acids. J was trimmed by 3 bases and V by 3 bases; bases with no gene match: 7. The CDR3 sequence is CASSFSPSGGIYEQYF. For the CDR3, the DNA is TGTGCCAGCAGTTTCTCGCCTAGCGGGGGGATCTACGAGCAGTACTTC.